These 32 T cell receptor beta chains came from one sample sequenced in a study of tumor and adjacent non-tumor tissue in lung cancer. Three rounds of nested PCR, following a modified ARM-PCR protocol, produced the TCRbeta library. TCRdb analysed the multiplex PCR reads with MiXCR anew, one entry per CDR3 protein. This sample carries about 80,000 distinct CDR3 sequences, around 70% of them seen once, and the ten largest clones take roughly 9%. No cell sorting was done before RNA was extracted from the tissue. Sequenced sample: lung tumor tissue. The source is a woman between 35 and 50 years old with non-small cell lung cancer.

This chain uses TRBV5-1 with TRBJ1-1, with D tentatively TRBD1 (5 bases). Germline CDR1 and CDR2: SGHRS and YFSETQ. V was cut by 0 bases and J by 12 bases, with 18 bases left in between. This CDR3 has 14 amino acids. The CDR3 nucleotides are TGCGCCAGCAGCTTGGAAGTCCAGGGTACGCGAACTTTCTTT. Translation: CASSLEVQGTRTFF.

The rearrangement uses TRBV11-2 and TRBJ2-1; possibly TRBD2 for D (6 bases). The CDR3 consists of 15 residues. Germline V gives CDR1 SGHAT, CDR2 FQNNGV. Trimming took off 2 bases at V and 11 bases at J, with 19 bases between the two ends. In DNA form, the CDR3 reads TGTGCCAGCAGCTTAAATCCCAGCGGAGGGATTAAGCAGTTCTTC. Translated, it gives CASSLNPSGGIKQFF.

As to this clonotype: Given a much more abundant clone one base away, this may be a read error. The chain employs TRBV20-1 and TRBJ2-7; tentative D call: TRBD2 (6 bases). V was pared by 1 base and J by 4 bases, with 17 bases between. Germline V gene data show CDR1 as DFQATT and CDR2 as SNEGSKA (reference sequence). The CDR3 is 15 amino acids. Written as DNA, the CDR3 is TGCAGTGCTAGAGGAGATGACAGACTAGTTTACGAGCAGTACTTC. Protein sequence: CSARGDDRLVYEQYF.

The chain links TRBV11-1 to TRBJ2-3, with 10 bases matching TRBD2. V lost 3 bases to trimming and J lost 5 bases; unmatched junction nucleotides: 8. The CDR3 has 16 amino acids. CDR1 and CDR2 from the germline V gene are SGHAT and FQDESV (reference sequence). CDR3 nucleotide sequence: TGTGCCAGCAGCTTCATAGCGGGGGGCAATGGAGATACGCAGTATTTT. It translates to CASSFIAGGNGDTQYF.

This clonotype was recorded only once. One end of the junction fails to match germline, which may point to a read error. The chain uses TRBV11-3 and TRBJ1-2, with D unresolved. The CDR3 totals 13 residues. Germline loops: CDR1 SGHNT, CDR2 YENEEA. The DNA for the CDR3 is TGTGTCAGCAGCCCCAGAGTGGGCGAAGGCTACACCTTC. Translated, it gives CVSSPRVGEGYTF.

As to this clonotype: An end of the junction differs from the germline gene, which may be a read error. The CDR3 is CTSSYSPPWGTDTQYF. For the CDR3, the DNA is TGTACCAGCAGTTACTCTCCCCCGTGGGGGACAGATACGCAGTATTTT. The rearrangement uses TRBV6-5 and TRBJ2-3; either TRBD1 or TRBD2 may supply D (5 bases each). Germline values: CDR1 MNHEY, CDR2 SVGAGI. The CDR3 runs 16 residues.

Of note for this clonotype: Since a much larger clone is just one base distant, this may be a read error. This rearrangement joins TRBV28 to TRBJ1-2; the D gene is possibly TRBD1 (5 bases). Trimming shortened V by 6 bases and J by 10 bases, and 21 bases separated the two germline ends. Germline assignment: CDR1 MDHEN and CDR2 SYDVKM. The CDR3 has 14 amino acids. DNA of the CDR3: TGTGCCAGCAGGACCCAGGGACGGCGTTTATCCTACACCTTC. As protein: CASRTQGRRLSYTF.

With regard to this clonotype: At one of its ends the junction is not consistent with the germline gene, which may arise from a read error. The chain is built from TRBV24-1 and TRBJ2-7; D unclear. Germline-derived CDR1 and CDR2 are KGHDR and SFDVKD. CDR3 length equals 15 residues. The CDR3 nucleotides are TGTGCCATCAGTGACGTCAAGGGCTACTCCTACGAGCAGTACTTC. Protein: CAISDVKGYSYEQYF.

The chain has TRBV28 and TRBJ1-5; 7 bases are a match to TRBD1. This CDR3 spans 15 amino acids. Per germline, CDR1 MDHEN and CDR2 SYDVKM. J was trimmed by 4 bases and V by 6 bases; bases with no gene match: 9. The CDR3 sequence is CASSTAGTANQPQHF. The CDR3 DNA reads TGTGCCAGCAGCACCGCCGGGACAGCAAATCAGCCCCAGCATTTT.

As concerns this clonotype: Just one base apart from a much larger clone, this may be a read error. This rearrangement joins TRBV20-1 to TRBJ2-7, with 14 positions matching TRBD2. Germline V gene sequence: CDR1 DFQATT, CDR2 SNEGSKA (reference sequence). CDR3 length: 17 amino acids. The CDR3 bases are TGCCGTGGTAGTCGGGGGACTAGCGGGAGATTGACCTACGAGCAGTACTTC. Its protein is CRGSRGTSGRLTYEQYF.

In regard to this clonotype: One end of the junction is discordant with germline, which a read error may explain. The chain links TRBV6-5 to TRBJ2-2; the D gene is possibly TRBD2 (5 bases). This CDR3 has 14 amino acids. CDR1 is MNHEY, CDR2 SVGAGI, per germline. The CDR3 is CASRPAPNTGELFF. The CDR3 nucleotides are TGTGCCAGCAGACCAGCTCCGAACACCGGGGAGCTCTTTTTT.

The chain has TRBV29-1 and TRBJ2-1, with D unclear. The germline CDR1 and CDR2 sequences are SQVTM and ANQGSEA. The CDR3 extends over 16 amino acids. Trimming removed 5 bases at V and 16 bases at J, with 33 bases between. The chain's CDR3 is CSVQFQSLVSYNDQFF. CDR3 DNA sequence: TGCAGCGTTCAGTTCCAGTCCTTGGTAAGCTACAATGATCAATTCTTC.

On this clonotype: A junction end diverges from the germline sequence, so it may reflect a read error. The rearrangement joins TRBV11-2 to TRBJ1-2; a possible D gene is TRBD1 (6 bases). Per the germline V gene, CDR1 is SGHAT and CDR2 is FQNNGV. The CDR3 has 13 residues. CDR3 region: CASSPNRERGCTF. In nucleotides, the CDR3 is TGTGCCAGTAGTCCCAACAGGGAGAGGGGCTGCACCTTC. The whole variable domain, remainder taken from reference TRBV11-2 and TRBJ1-2, is EAGVAQSPRYKIIEKRQSVAFWCNPISGHATLYWYQQILGQGPKLLIQFQNNGVVDDSQLPKDRFSAERLKGVDSTLKIQPAKLEDSAVYLCASSPNRERGCTFGSGTRLTVV.

Only a few counts were recorded for this clonotype. The chain joins TRBV7-9 to TRBJ2-7, with 7 bases lining up with TRBD1. V gave up 4 bases and J gave up 1 base; unmatched junction bases: 4. CDR1 SEHNR and CDR2 FQNEAQ come from the germline V gene (reference sequence). The CDR3 runs 14 residues. CDR3 in amino acids: CASSSGQESYEQYF. The CDR3 coding sequence is TGTGCCAGCAGCTCCGGACAGGAATCCTACGAGCAGTACTTC.

The chain employs TRBV11-2 and TRBJ1-1; weak D call: TRBD1 (6 bases). Germline assignment: CDR1 SGHAT and CDR2 FQNNGV. The V end lost 10 bases, the J end lost 11 bases, and 20 bases lay between the germline ends. This CDR3 spans 12 amino acids. This CDR3 reads CANTLEGTLAFF. The CDR3 DNA reads as TGTGCCAACACCCTAGAGGGGACACTGGCTTTCTTT.

Comments on this clonotype: The conserved closing phenylalanine or tryptophan is absent in this CDR3, likely reflecting a read error. It is unclear where the CDR3 begins or ends on the DNA, so no DNA is shown, and the CDR3 is as TCRdb lists it. This chain joins TRBV11-1 and TRBJ2-1. Germline V gene sequence: CDR1 SGHAT, CDR2 FQDESV (reference sequence). The length of the CDR3 is 11 amino acids, counting both ends. The chain's CDR3 is CASSLSSEHFL.

This clonotype was seen repeatedly, ten times or more. This sequence joins TRBV29-1 and TRBJ2-7; 7 bases line up with TRBD2. CDR1 and CDR2 (germline): SQVTM, ANQGSEA. This CDR3 comprises 12 residues. V dropped 6 bases and J dropped 3; count of bases not matched to a gene: 5. CDR3 residues: CSVAGTNYEQYF. The CDR3 DNA follows: TGCAGCGTGGCCGGGACTAACTACGAGCAGTACTTC.

In regard to this clonotype: Given the absence of the conserved phenylalanine or tryptophan at the CDR3 end, a read error is likely. CDR3 amino acids: CTSRLASLAGVETQYL. CDR3 bases: TGTACCAGCAGGTTAGCGAGCCTAGCGGGGGTAGAGACCCAGTACCTC. V usage is TRBV11-1 and J usage is TRBJ2-5; 10 bases are a match to TRBD2. The V gene's germline CDR1 is SGHAT and CDR2 FQDESV (reference sequence). This CDR3 has 16 amino acids.

This clonotype was detected only once. A much bigger clone sits one base away, suggesting this may be a read error. The V call is TRBV5-1, the J call TRBJ2-1; 8 bases map to TRBD1. CDR1 and CDR2 (germline): SGHRS, YFSETQ. This CDR3 region has 14 residues. The CDR3 nucleotides read TGCGCCAGCATCTTGGGACAGGTTGACAATGAGCAGTTCTTC. It specifies CASILGQVDNEQFF. Combining the CDR3 with reference TRBV5-1 and TRBJ2-1 gives the whole variable domain KAGVTQTPRYLIKTRGQQVTLSCSPISGHRSVSWYQQTPGQGLQFLFEYFSETQRNKGNFPGRFSGRQFSNSRSEMNVSTLELGDSALYLCASILGQVDNEQFFGPGTRLTVL.

Details on this clonotype: One end of the junction varies from germline; a read error may be responsible. This chain links TRBV11-2 with TRBJ2-3; 12 positions agree with TRBD2. Germline values: CDR1 SGHAT, CDR2 FQNNGV. This CDR3 spans 17 amino acids. This CDR3 reads CAISFSLAGGSTDTQYF. The CDR3 bases are TGTGCCATCAGCTTTTCACTAGCGGGGGGCTCCACAGATACACAGTATTTT.

Regarding this clonotype: A read error may produce the germline difference seen at one junction end. The genes are TRBV24-1 and TRBJ1-5, with D possibly being TRBD1 (5 bases). This CDR3 region has 14 residues. Germline CDR1 is KGHDR and CDR2 is SFDVKD. Here the CDR3 reads CVTGDVNSNQSQHF. CDR3 bases: TGTGTCACCGGGGACGTAAATAGCAATCAGTCCCAGCATTTT.

As concerns this clonotype: A junction boundary mismatches the germline segment, possibly from a read error. The V gene is TRBV29-1, the J gene TRBJ1-3; D gene ambiguous. This CDR3 region has 15 residues. Germline assignment: CDR1 SQVTM and CDR2 ANQGSEA. CDR3 sequence reads: CSISFDRNTGNTIYF. CDR3 DNA: TGCAGCATCTCGTTCGACCGAAACACCGGAAACACCATATATTTC.

Notes on this clonotype: A much larger clone sits a single nucleotide away, making a read error possible. The V call is TRBV30, the J call TRBJ2-2; D remains ambiguous. Germline loops: CDR1 GTSNPN, CDR2 SVGIG (reference sequence). The CDR3 has 14 residues. The CDR3 nucleotides read TGTGTCTGGAGTGAAAGGGTGGAAACCGGGGAGCTGTTTTTT. This codes for CVWSERVETGELFF.

The chain combines TRBV11-2 with TRBJ2-4; TRBD2 matches 7 bases. Germline V gene data show CDR1 as SGHAT and CDR2 as FQNNGV. CDR3 length: 16 residues. CDR3 DNA sequence: TGTGTCGGCAGCCCCGGGCGGGAGTTAGCCAAAAACATTCAGTACTTC. Translation gives CVGSPGRELAKNIQYF.

This clonotype was seen ten or more times. V usage is TRBV5-1 and J usage is TRBJ1-1; D remains ambiguous. Germline V gene data show CDR1 as SGHRS and CDR2 as YFSETQ. CDR3 length equals 15 residues. V was cut by 1 base and J by 1 base, with 11 bases left in between. CDR3 loop: CASSLTSGRNTEAFF. The CDR3 DNA reads as TGCGCCAGCAGCTTGACGTCAGGTCGGAACACTGAAGCTTTCTTT.

About this clonotype: A much larger clone lies a single base off, so this may be a read error. This chain connects TRBV2 to TRBJ2-1, with TRBD2 matching 7 bases. This CDR3 has 14 residues. Germline V CDR1 and CDR2: SNHLY, FYNNEI. The J segment lost 5 bases and the V segment lost 4 bases, leaving 5 bases of the junction unmatched. The CDR3, as DNA: TGTGCCAGCAGTGGACGGGGGGAGCACAATGAGCAGTTCTTC. Translation gives CASSGRGEHNEQFF.

With respect to this clonotype: One end of the junction fails to match germline, which may point to a read error. J is TRBJ2-6 and V is TRBV6-6; TRBD2 might be the D (6 bases). Germline V gene lookup returns CDR1 MNHNY and CDR2 SVGAGI (reference sequence). The CDR3 length is 18 residues. CDR3 in DNA: TGTGTCAGCAAGGAGTGGGAGGCACTAAGTTCTGGGGCCAACGTCCTGACTTTC. Translation gives CVSKEWEALSSGANVLTF.

As to this clonotype: The junction does not match germline at one end; this may be a read error. The V and J genes are TRBV11-2 and TRBJ2-7; no clear D. The CDR3 has 15 amino acids. The V gene's germline CDR1 is SGHAT and CDR2 FQNNGV. CDR3 loop: CASSLDPQSSYEQCF. The CDR3 nucleotides read TGTGCCAGCAGCTTAGATCCTCAGAGCTCCTACGAGCAGTGCTTC.

A note on this clonotype: It is likely a read error, because the conserved phenylalanine at the end of the CDR3 is missing. Because the CDR3's place on the DNA is in doubt, the DNA is left out and the CDR3 is given as listed by TCRdb. The chain recombines TRBV11-3 with TRBJ2-2. CDR1 and CDR2 from the germline V gene are SGHNT and YENEEA. The CDR3 length equals 11 residues, ends included. The CDR3 here is CAIQVTGELYS.

The chain links TRBV10-3 to TRBJ1-4; D may be TRBD1 (5 bases). Trimming shortened V by 11 bases and J by 6 bases, and 13 bases separated the two germline ends. Germline assignment: CDR1 ENHRY and CDR2 SYGVKD. This CDR3 comprises 12 residues. CDR3 DNA sequence: TGTGCCGTCGGGGGTCGCCATGAAAAACTGTTTTTT. Its translation is CAVGGRHEKLFF.

Ten or more counts support this clonotype. The chain recombines TRBV12-3 or TRBV12-4 with TRBJ1-2; the D gene is possibly TRBD1 (6 bases). The CDR3 is 13 amino acids. V dropped 5 bases and J dropped 7 bases, with 14 bases sitting between them. CDR3 sequence: CASSRAQGSGYTF. CDR3 coding DNA: TGTGCCAGCAGTAGGGCCCAGGGGAGTGGCTACACCTTC.

By share of the sample, this clonotype is medium-sized (0.01 to 0.1%). V usage is TRBV14 and J usage is TRBJ2-3; D remains ambiguous. V shed 4 bases and J shed 4 bases, with 6 bases lying between them. CDR3 size: 12 residues. The V gene's germline CDR1 is SGHDN and CDR2 FVKESK. The CDR3, as DNA: TGTGCCAGCAGCCTCTCCCCAGATACGCAGTATTTT. This encodes CASSLSPDTQYF.